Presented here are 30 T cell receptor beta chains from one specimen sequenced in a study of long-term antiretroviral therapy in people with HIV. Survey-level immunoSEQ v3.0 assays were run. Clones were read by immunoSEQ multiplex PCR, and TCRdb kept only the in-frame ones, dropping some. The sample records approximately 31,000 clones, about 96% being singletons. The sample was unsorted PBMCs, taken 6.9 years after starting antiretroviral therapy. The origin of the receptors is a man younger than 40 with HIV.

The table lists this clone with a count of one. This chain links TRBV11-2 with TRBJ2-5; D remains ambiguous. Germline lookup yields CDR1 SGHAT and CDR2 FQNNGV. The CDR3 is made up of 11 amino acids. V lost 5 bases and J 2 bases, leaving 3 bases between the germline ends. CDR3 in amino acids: CASSNQETQYF. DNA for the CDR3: TGTGCCAGCAGCAATCAAGAGACCCAGTACTTC.

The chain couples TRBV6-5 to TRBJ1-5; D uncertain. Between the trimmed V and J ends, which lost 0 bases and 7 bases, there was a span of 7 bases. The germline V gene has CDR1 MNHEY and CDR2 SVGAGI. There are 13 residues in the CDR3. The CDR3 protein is CASSYSSEQPQHF. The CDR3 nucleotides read TGTGCCAGCAGTTACTCGAGCGAGCAGCCCCAGCATTTT.

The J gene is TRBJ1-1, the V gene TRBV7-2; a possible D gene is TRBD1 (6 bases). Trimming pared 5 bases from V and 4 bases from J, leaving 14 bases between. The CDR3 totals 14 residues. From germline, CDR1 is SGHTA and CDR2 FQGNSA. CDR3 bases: TGTGCCAGCAGCCGACGGGGGCGGTTCACTGAAGCTTTCTTT. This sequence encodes CASSRRGRFTEAFF.

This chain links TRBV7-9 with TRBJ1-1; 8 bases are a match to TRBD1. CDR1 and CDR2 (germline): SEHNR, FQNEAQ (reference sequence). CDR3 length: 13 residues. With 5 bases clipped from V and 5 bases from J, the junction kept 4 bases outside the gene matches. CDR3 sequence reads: CASSGQGNTEAFF. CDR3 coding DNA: TGTGCCAGCAGCGGACAGGGTAATACTGAAGCTTTCTTT. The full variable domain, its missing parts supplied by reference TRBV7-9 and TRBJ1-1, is DTGVSQNPRHKITKRGQNVTFRCDPISEHNRLYWYRQTLGQGPEFLTYFQNEAQLEKSRLLSDRFSAERPKGSFSTLEIQRTEQGDSAMYLCASSGQGNTEAFFGQGTRLTVV.

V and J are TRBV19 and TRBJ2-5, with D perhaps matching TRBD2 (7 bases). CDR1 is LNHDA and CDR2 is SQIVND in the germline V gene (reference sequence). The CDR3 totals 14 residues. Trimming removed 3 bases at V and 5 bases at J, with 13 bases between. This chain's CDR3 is CASSMRGGLETQYF. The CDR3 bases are TGTGCCAGTAGTATGAGGGGGGGCCTGGAGACCCAGTACTTC.

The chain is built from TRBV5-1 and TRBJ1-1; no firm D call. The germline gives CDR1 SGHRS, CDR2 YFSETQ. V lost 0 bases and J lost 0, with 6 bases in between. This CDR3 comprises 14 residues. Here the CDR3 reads CASSLGPMNTEAFF. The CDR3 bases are TGCGCCAGCAGCTTGGGCCCGATGAACACTGAAGCTTTCTTT.

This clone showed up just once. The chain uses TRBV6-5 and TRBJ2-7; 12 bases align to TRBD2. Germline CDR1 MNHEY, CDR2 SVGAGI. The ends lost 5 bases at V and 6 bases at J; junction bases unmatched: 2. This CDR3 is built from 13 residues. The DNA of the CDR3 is TGTGCCAGCAGTCTAGCGGGAGGGCTCGAGCAGTACTTC. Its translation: CASSLAGGLEQYF.

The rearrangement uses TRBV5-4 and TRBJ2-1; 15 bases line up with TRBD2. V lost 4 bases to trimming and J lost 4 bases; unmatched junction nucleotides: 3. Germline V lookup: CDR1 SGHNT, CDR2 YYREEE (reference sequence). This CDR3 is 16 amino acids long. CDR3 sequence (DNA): TGTGCCAGCAGCAGAGGGACTAGCGGGGGGTACAATGAGCAGTTCTTC. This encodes CASSRGTSGGYNEQFF.

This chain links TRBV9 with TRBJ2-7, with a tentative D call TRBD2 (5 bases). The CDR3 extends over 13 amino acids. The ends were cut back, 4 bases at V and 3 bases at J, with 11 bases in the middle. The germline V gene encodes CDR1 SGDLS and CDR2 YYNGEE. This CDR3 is CASSPRDYYEQYF. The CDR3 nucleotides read TGTGCCAGCAGCCCCCGAGACTACTACGAGCAGTACTTC.

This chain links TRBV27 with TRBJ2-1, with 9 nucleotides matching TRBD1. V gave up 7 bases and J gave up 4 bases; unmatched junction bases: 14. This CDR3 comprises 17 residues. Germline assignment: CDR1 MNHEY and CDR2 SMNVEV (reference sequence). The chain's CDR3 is CASKVSDRDRAYNEQFF. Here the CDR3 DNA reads TGTGCCAGCAAGGTATCAGACCGGGACAGGGCTTACAATGAGCAGTTCTTC.

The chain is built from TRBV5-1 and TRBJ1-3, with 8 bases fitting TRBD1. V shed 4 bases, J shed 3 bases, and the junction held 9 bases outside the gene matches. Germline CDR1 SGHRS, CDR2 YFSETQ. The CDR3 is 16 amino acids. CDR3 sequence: CASSQTGTGVGNTIYF. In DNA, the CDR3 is TGCGCCAGCAGCCAGACCGGGACAGGTGTTGGAAACACCATATATTTT.

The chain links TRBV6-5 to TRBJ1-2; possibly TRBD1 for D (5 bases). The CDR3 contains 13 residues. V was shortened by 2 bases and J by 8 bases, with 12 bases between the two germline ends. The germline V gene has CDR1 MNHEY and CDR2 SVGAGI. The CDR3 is CASSYPQGGGYTF. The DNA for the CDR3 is TGTGCCAGCAGTTACCCTCAGGGAGGCGGCTACACCTTC.

The CDR3 spells CASSLNRGTGELFF. CDR3 sequence (DNA): TGTGCCAGCAGCTTAAACAGGGGCACCGGGGAGCTGTTTTTT. The chain joins TRBV11-3 to TRBJ2-2; 7 nucleotides line up with TRBD1. Per germline, CDR1 SGHNT and CDR2 YENEEA. The CDR3 spans 14 residues. The trim removed 2 bases at V and 4 bases at J, leaving 1 base unmatched.

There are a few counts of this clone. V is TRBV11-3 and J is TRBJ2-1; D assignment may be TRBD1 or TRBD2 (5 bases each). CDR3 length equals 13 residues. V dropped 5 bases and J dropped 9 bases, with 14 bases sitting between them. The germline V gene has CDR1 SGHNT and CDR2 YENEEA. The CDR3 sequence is CASSQTEGTEQFF. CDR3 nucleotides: TGTGCCAGCAGCCAAACCGAGGGGACTGAGCAGTTCTTC.

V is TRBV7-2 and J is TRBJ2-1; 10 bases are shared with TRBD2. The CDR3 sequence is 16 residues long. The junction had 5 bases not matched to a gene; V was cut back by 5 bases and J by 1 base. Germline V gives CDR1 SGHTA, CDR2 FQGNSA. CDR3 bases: TGTGCCAGCAGCCCAAGCGGGAGGGGTTCCTACAATGAGCAGTTCTTC. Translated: CASSPSGRGSYNEQFF.

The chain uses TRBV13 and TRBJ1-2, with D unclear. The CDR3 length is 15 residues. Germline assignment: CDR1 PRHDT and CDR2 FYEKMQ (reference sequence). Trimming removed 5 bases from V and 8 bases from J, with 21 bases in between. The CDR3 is CASSRREAGSRGYTF. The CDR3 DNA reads TGTGCCAGCAGCCGTCGAGAAGCGGGAAGTAGGGGCTACACCTTC.

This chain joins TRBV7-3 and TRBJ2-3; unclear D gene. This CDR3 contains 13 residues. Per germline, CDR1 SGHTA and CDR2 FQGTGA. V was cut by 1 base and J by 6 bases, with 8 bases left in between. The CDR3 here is CASSLRLGDTQYF. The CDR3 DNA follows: TGTGCCAGCAGCTTAAGGTTGGGGGATACGCAGTATTTT.

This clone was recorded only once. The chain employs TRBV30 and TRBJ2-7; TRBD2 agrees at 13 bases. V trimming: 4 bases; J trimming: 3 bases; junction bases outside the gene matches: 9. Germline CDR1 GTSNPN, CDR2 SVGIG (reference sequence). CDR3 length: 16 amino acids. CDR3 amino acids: CAWTGLAGDDLYEQYF. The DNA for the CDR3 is TGTGCCTGGACCGGACTAGCGGGAGACGATCTCTACGAGCAGTACTTC.

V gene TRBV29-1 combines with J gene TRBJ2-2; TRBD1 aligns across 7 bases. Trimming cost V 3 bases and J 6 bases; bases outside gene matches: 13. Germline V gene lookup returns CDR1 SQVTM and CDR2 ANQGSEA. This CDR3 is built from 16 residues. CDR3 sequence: CSVETGQTGVPGELFF. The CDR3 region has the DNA TGCAGCGTTGAGACGGGACAGACCGGGGTCCCCGGGGAGCTGTTTTTT.

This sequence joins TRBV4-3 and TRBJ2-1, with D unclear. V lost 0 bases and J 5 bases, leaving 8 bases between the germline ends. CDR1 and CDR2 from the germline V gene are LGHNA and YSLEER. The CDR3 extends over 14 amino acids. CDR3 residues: CASSQEFLDNEQFF. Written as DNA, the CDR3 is TGCGCCAGCAGCCAAGAGTTTCTGGACAATGAGCAGTTCTTC.

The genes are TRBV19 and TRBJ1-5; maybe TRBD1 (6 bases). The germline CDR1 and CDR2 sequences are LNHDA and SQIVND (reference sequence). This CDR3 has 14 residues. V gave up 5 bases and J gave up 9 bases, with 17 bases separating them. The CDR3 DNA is TGTGCCAGTAGTCCGGGAATAGGGGGGTCGCCCCAGCATTTT. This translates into CASSPGIGGSPQHF.

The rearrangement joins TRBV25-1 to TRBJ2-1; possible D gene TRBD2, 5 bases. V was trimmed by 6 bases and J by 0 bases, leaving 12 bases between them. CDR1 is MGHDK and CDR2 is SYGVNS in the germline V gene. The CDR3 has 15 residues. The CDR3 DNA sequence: TGTGCCAGCAGCCGGGATTCCAGCTCCTACAATGAGCAGTTCTTC. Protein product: CASSRDSSSYNEQFF.

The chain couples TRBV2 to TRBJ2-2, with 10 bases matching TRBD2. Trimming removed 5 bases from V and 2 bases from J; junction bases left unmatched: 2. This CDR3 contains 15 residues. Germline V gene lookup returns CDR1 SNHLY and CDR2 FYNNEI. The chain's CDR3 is CASSRLAGNTGELFF. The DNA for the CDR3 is TGTGCCAGCAGTAGACTAGCGGGTAACACCGGGGAGCTGTTTTTT.

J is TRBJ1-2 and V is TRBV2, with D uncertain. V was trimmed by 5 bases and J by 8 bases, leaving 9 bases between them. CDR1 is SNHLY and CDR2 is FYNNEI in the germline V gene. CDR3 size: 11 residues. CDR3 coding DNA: TGTGCCAGCAGTAGTGCGGGGGGCTACACCTTC. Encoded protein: CASSSAGGYTF.

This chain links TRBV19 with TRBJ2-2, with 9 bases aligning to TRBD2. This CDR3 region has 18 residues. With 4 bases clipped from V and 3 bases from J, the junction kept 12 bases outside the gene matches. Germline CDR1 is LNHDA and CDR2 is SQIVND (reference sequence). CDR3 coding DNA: TGTGCCAGTAGTAACGGTAAACTAGCGGGCGACGACACCGGGGAGCTGTTTTTT. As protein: CASSNGKLAGDDTGELFF.

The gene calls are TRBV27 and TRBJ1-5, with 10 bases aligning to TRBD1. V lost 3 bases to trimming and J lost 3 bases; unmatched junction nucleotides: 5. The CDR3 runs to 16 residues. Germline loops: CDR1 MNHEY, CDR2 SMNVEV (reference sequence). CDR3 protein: CASSLLGTGDNQPQHF. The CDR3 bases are TGTGCCAGCAGTTTGTTAGGGACAGGGGACAATCAGCCCCAGCATTTT.

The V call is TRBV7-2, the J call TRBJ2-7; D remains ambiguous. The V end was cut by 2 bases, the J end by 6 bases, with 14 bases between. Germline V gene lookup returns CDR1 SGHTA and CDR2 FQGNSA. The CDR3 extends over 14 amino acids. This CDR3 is CASSLKGPTPEQYF. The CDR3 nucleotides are TGTGCCAGCAGCTTAAAGGGTCCCACTCCCGAGCAGTACTTC.

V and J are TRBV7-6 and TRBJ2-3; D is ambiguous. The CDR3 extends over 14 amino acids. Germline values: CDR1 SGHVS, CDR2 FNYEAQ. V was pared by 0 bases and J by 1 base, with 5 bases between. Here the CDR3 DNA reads TGTGCCAGCAGCTTAGCGATCGGCACAGATACGCAGTATTTT. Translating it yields CASSLAIGTDTQYF.

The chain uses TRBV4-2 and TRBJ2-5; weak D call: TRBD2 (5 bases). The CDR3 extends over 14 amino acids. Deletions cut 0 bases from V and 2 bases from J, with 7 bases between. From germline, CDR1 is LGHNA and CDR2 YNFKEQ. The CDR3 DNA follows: TGTGCCAGCAGCCAAGACGGGGTACAAGAGACCCAGTACTTC. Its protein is CASSQDGVQETQYF.

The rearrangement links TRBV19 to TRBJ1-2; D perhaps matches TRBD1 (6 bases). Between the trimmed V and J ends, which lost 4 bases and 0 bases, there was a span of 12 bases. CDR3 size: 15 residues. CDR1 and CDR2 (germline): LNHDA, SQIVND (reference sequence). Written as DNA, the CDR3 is TGTGCCAGTAGTACCCACAGGGACTCTAACTATGGCTACACCTTC. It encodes CASSTHRDSNYGYTF.